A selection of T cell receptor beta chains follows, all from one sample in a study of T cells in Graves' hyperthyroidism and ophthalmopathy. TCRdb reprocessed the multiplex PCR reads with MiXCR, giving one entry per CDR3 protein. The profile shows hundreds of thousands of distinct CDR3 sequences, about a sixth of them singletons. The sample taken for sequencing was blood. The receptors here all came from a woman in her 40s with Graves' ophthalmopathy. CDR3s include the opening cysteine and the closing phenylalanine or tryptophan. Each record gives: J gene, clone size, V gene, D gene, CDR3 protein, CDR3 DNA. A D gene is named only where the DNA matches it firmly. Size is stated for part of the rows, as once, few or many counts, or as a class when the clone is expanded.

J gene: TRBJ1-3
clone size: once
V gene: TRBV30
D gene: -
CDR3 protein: CAWSDRARSGNTIYF
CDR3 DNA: TGTGCCTGGAGTGACAGGGCACGTTCTGGAAACACCATATATTTT

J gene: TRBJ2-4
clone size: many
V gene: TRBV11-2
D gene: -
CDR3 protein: CASSLGKNIQYF
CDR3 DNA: TGTGCCAGCAGCCTTGGAAAAAACATTCAGTACTTC

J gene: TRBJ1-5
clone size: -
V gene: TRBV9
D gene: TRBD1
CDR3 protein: CASSTTGEAQPQHF
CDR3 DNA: TGTGCCAGCAGCACCACAGGGGAGGCCCAGCCCCAGCATTTT

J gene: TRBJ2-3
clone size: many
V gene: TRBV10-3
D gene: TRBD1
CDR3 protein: CAISEPGQGTDTQYF
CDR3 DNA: TGTGCCATCAGTGAACCCGGACAGGGCACAGATACGCAGTATTTT

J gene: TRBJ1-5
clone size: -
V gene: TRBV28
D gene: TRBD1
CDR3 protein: CASSDQDRVTDTQHF
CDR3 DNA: TGTGCCAGCAGCGATCAGGACAGGGTCACAGATACGCAGCATTTT

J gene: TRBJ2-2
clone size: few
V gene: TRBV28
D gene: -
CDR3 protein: CASRSGREFNTGELFF
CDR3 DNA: TGTGCCAGCAGGTCCGGACGGGAATTCAACACCGGGGAGCTGTTTTTT

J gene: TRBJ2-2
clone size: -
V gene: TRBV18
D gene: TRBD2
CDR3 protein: CASSRTGTSGISAGELFF
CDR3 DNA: TGTGCCAGCTCACGCACCGGGACTAGCGGGATTTCCGCCGGGGAGCTGTTTTTT

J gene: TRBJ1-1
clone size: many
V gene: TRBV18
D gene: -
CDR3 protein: CASSPDRTQAFF
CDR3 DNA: TGTGCCAGCTCACCAGACAGAACGCAAGCTTTCTTT

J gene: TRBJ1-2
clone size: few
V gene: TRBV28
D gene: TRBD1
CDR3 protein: CASRGTGDYGYTF
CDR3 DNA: TGTGCCAGCAGGGGGACAGGGGACTATGGCTACACCTTC

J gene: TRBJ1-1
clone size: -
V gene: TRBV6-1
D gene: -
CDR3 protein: CASSEVGGGTEAFF
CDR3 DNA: TGTGCCAGCAGTGAAGTTGGGGGCGGCACTGAAGCTTTCTTT

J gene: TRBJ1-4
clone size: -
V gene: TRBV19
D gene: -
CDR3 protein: CASSKFGTPEEEKLFF
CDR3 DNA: TGTGCCAGTAGTAAATTCGGGACACCCGAGGAGGAAAAACTGTTTTTT

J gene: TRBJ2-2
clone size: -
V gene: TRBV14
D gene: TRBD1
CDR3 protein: CASRFTGGTGELFF
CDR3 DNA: TGTGCCAGCAGGTTTACAGGGGGCACCGGGGAGCTGTTTTTT

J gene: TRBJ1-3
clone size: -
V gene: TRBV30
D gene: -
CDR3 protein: CAWSRGPSSGNTIYF
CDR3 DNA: TGTGCCTGGAGTAGGGGTCCTAGCTCTGGAAACACCATATATTTT

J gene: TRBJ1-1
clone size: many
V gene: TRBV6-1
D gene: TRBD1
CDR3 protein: CASGPRTGTKSMNTEAFF
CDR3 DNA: TGTGCCTCGGGTCCAAGGACAGGAACCAAGAGCATGAACACTGAAGCTTTCTTT

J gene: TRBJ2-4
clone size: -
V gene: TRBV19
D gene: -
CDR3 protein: CASSIPTSGQKLAKNIQYF
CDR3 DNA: TGTGCCAGTAGTATACCGACTTCTGGACAGAAACTAGCCAAAAACATTCAGTACTTC

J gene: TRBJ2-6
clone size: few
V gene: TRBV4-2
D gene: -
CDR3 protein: CASSGQGISGANVLTF
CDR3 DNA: TGTGCCAGCAGCGGGCAGGGCATCTCTGGGGCCAACGTCCTGACTTTC

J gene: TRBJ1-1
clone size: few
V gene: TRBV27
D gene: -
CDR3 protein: CASRLFESMNTEAFF
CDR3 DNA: TGTGCCAGTAGACTATTCGAATCCATGAACACTGAAGCTTTCTTT

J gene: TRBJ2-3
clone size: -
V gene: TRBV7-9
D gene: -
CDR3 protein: CASSSQDTQYF
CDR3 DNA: TGTGCCAGCAGCTCTCAAGATACGCAGTATTTT

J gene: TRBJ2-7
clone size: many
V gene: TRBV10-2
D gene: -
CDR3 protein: CASTRGGGSDEQYF
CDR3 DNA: TGCGCCAGCACCAGGGGGGGCGGATCGGACGAGCAGTACTTC

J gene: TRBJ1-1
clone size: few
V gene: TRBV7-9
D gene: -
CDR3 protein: CASSPNRGGAVTEAFF
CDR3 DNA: TGTGCCAGCAGCCCCAACCGTGGGGGGGCTGTGACTGAAGCTTTCTTT

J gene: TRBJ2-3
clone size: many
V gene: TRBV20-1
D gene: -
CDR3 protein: CSARRETDTQYF
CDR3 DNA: TGCAGTGCTAGACGGGAGACAGATACGCAGTATTTT

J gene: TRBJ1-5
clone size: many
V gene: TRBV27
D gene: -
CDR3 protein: CASSFPPNQPQHF
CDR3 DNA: TGTGCCAGCAGTTTCCCCCCAAATCAGCCCCAGCATTTT

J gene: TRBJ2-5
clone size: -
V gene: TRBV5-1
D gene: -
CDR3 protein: CASKSTELETQYF
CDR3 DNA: TGCGCCAGCAAGTCGACTGAACTGGAGACCCAGTACTTC

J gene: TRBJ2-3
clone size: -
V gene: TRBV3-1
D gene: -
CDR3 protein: CASSQDLRLGTDTQYF
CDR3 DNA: TGTGCCAGCAGCCAAGATCTCAGGCTGGGCACAGATACGCAGTATTTT

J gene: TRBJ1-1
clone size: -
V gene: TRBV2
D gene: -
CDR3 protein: CASGSPKQGWNTEAFF
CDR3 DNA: TGTGCCAGCGGGTCCCCCAAACAGGGTTGGAACACTGAAGCTTTCTTT

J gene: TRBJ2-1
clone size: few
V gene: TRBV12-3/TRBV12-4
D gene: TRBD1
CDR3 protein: CASSTGGTNEQFF
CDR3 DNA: TGTGCCAGCAGTACAGGGGGCACGAATGAGCAGTTCTTC

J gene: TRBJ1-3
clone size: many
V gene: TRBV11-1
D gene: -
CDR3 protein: CASTTGGARNTIYF
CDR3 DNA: TGTGCCAGCACCACCGGGGGAGCAAGAAACACCATATATTTT

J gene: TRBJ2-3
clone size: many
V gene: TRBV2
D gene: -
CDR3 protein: CASSERQALSTDTQYF
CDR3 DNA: TGTGCCAGCAGTGAACGCCAGGCCCTTAGCACAGATACGCAGTATTTT

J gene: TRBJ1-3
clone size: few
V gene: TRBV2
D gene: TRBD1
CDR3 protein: CASRLDRAGNTIYF
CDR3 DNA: TGTGCCAGCAGGCTGGACAGGGCTGGAAACACCATATATTTT

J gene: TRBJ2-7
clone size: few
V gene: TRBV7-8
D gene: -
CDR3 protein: CASSSLRGYATYEQYF
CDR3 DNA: TGTGCCAGCAGCTCCCTTAGAGGCTACGCGACCTACGAGCAGTACTTC

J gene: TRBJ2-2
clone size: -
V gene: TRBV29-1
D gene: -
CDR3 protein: CSVGSSGELFF
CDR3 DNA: TGCAGCGTTGGATCCTCCGGGGAGCTGTTTTTT

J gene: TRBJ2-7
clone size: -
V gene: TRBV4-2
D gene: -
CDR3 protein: CASSQDRGTSYEQYF
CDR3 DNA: TGTGCCAGCAGCCAAGATCGCGGAACATCCTACGAGCAGTACTTC

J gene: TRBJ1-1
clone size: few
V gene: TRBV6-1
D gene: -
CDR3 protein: CASISPAANTEAFF
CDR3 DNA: TGTGCCAGCATCTCCCCAGCGGCGAACACTGAAGCTTTCTTT

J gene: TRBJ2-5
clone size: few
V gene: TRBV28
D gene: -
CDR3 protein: CASSLEQSQETQYF
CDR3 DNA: TGTGCCAGCAGTTTAGAACAGTCCCAAGAGACCCAGTACTTC

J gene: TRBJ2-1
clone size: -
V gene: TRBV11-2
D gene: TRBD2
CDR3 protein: CACSLLAGGYNEQFF
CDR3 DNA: TGTGCCTGCAGCTTACTAGCGGGGGGCTACAATGAGCAGTTCTTC

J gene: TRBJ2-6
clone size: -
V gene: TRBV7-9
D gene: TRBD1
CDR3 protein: CASSWGTGGSGANVLTF
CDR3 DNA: TGTGCCAGCAGCTGGGGGACAGGGGGGTCTGGGGCCAACGTCCTGACTTTC

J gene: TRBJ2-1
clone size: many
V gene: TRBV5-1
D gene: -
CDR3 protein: CASSLKNEQFF
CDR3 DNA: TGCGCCAGCAGCTTGAAGAATGAGCAGTTCTTC

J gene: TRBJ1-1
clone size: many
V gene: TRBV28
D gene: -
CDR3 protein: CASSLQGRGTEAFF
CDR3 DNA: TGTGCCAGCAGTTTACAGGGGCGGGGCACTGAAGCTTTCTTT

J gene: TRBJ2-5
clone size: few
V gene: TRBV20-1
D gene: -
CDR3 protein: CSARVLEETQYF
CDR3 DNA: TGCAGTGCTAGAGTACTCGAAGAGACCCAGTACTTC

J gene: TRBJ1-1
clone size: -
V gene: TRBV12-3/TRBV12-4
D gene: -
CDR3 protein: CASSFLGSAEAFF
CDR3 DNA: TGTGCCAGCAGTTTCCTCGGGAGCGCTGAAGCTTTCTTT

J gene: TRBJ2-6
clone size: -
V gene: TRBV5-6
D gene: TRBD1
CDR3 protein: CASSLVGTGNSGANVLTF
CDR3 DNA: TGTGCCAGCAGCTTGGTAGGGACAGGAAACTCTGGGGCCAACGTCCTGACTTTC

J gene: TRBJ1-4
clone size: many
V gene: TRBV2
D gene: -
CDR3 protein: CASSWTAIREKLFF
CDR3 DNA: TGTGCCAGCAGTTGGACAGCCATCAGGGAAAAACTGTTTTTT

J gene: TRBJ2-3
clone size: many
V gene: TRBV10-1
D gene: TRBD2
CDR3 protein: CASSGGGLAESTDTQYF
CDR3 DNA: TGCGCCAGCAGTGGAGGGGGACTAGCGGAGAGCACAGATACGCAGTATTTT

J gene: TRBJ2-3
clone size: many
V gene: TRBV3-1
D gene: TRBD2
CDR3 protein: CASSHAGAGTDTQYF
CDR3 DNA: TGTGCCAGCAGCCACGCGGGAGCTGGCACAGATACGCAGTATTTT